A selection of T cell receptor beta chains follows, all from one sample in a study of blood T cell repertoires in COVID-19. Clones were read by immunoSEQ multiplex PCR, and TCRdb kept only the in-frame ones, dropping some. This sample has some 65,000 clones; roughly 87% occur once, and the top ten carry around 2.9%. The sequenced material came from peripheral blood. These receptors all come from a man at least 80 years old with acute or convalescent COVID-19. Each CDR3 is given with its conserved first and last residue. The D gene is left open where the match is weak. Clone size is stated in some rows and not others, as once, few, many or a class when expanded.

CDR3 protein: CATSDPGQGTDTQYF; CDR3 DNA: TGTGCCACCAGTGACCCGGGACAGGGCACAGATACGCAGTATTTT; V gene: TRBV24-1; D gene: TRBD1; clone size: .; J gene: TRBJ2-3
CDR3 protein: CASNTQTSGTRETQYF; CDR3 DNA: TGTGCCAGTAATACCCAGACTAGCGGGACTCGGGAGACCCAGTACTTC; V gene: TRBV19; D gene: TRBD2; clone size: once; J gene: TRBJ2-5
CDR3 protein: CASSQLAGGQETQYF; CDR3 DNA: TGTGCCAGCAGCCAACTAGCGGGAGGTCAAGAGACCCAGTACTTC; V gene: TRBV3-1/TRBV3-2; D gene: TRBD2; clone size: .; J gene: TRBJ2-5
CDR3 protein: CASSSNPPGDTEAFF; CDR3 DNA: TGTGCCAGTAGCTCGAACCCACCCGGGGACACTGAAGCTTTCTTT; V gene: TRBV19; D gene: .; clone size: .; J gene: TRBJ1-1
CDR3 protein: CASSYTQGGNQPQHF; CDR3 DNA: TGTGCCAGCAGTTACACGCAGGGCGGCAATCAGCCCCAGCATTTT; V gene: TRBV6-2/TRBV6-3; D gene: .; clone size: .; J gene: TRBJ1-5
CDR3 protein: CASSTTGAVESPLHF; CDR3 DNA: TGTGCCAGCTCAACTACAGGGGCGGTCGAGTCACCCCTCCACTTT; V gene: TRBV18; D gene: TRBD1; clone size: .; J gene: TRBJ1-6
CDR3 protein: CASTPWMRVNYGYTF; CDR3 DNA: TGTGCCAGCACCCCTTGGATGAGGGTTAACTATGGCTACACCTTC; V gene: TRBV28; D gene: .; clone size: .; J gene: TRBJ1-2
CDR3 protein: CATSEPLAGVGGELFF; CDR3 DNA: TGTGCCACCAGTGAACCGTTAGCGGGAGTGGGCGGGGAGCTGTTTTTT; V gene: TRBV24-1; D gene: TRBD2; clone size: .; J gene: TRBJ2-2
CDR3 protein: CASGQLYSNQPQHF; CDR3 DNA: TGTGCCAGTGGACAGCTTTATAGCAATCAGCCCCAGCATTTT; V gene: TRBV19; D gene: .; clone size: once; J gene: TRBJ1-5
CDR3 protein: CASGHGSESPLHF; CDR3 DNA: TGTGCCAGCGGCCACGGGTCGGAGTCACCCCTCCACTTT; V gene: TRBV2; D gene: .; clone size: .; J gene: TRBJ1-6
CDR3 protein: CASSIARGTEAFF; CDR3 DNA: TGTGCCAGTAGTATTGCCAGGGGCACTGAAGCTTTCTTT; V gene: TRBV19; D gene: .; clone size: .; J gene: TRBJ1-1
CDR3 protein: CASRGTGGSYEQYF; CDR3 DNA: TGTGCCAGCAGGGGGACAGGGGGTTCCTACGAGCAGTACTTC; V gene: TRBV6-6; D gene: TRBD1; clone size: .; J gene: TRBJ2-7
CDR3 protein: CASSPNFPGTQAFF; CDR3 DNA: TGTGCCAGCAGTCCAAACTTTCCCGGGACACAAGCTTTCTTT; V gene: TRBV27; D gene: .; clone size: .; J gene: TRBJ1-1
CDR3 protein: CASSAWTGSGGELFF; CDR3 DNA: TGTGCCAGCAGTGCCTGGACAGGGAGCGGCGGGGAGCTGTTTTTT; V gene: TRBV25-1; D gene: TRBD1; clone size: .; J gene: TRBJ2-2
CDR3 protein: CASSRPRANTEAFF; CDR3 DNA: TGTGCCAGCAGCCGACCCAGGGCCAACACTGAAGCTTTCTTT; V gene: TRBV6-2/TRBV6-3; D gene: .; clone size: .; J gene: TRBJ1-1
CDR3 protein: CASTSSYNSPLHF; CDR3 DNA: TGCGCCAGCACTAGCTCCTATAATTCACCCCTCCACTTT; V gene: TRBV10-2; D gene: .; clone size: .; J gene: TRBJ1-6